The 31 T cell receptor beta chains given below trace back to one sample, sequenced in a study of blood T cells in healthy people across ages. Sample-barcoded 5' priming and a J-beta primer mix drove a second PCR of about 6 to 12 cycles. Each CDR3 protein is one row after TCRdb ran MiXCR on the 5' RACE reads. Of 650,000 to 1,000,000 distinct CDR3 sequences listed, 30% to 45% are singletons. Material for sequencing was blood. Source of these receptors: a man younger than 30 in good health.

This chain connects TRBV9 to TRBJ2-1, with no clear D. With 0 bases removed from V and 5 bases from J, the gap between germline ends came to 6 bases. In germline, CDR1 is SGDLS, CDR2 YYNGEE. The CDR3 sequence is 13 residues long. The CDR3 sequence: CASSVGSNNEQFF. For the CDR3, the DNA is TGTGCCAGCAGCGTAGGGTCGAACAATGAGCAGTTCTTC.

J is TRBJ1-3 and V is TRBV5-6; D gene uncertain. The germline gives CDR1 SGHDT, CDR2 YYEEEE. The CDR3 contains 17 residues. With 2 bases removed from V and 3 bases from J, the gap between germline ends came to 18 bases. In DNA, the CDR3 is TGTGCCAGCAGCTTCTCTCCCAGCGCGGGAAGTGGAAACACCATATATTTT. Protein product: CASSFSPSAGSGNTIYF.

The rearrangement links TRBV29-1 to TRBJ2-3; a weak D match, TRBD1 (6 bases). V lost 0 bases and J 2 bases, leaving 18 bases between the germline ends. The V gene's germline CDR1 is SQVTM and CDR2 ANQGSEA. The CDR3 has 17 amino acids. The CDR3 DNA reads TGCAGCGTTGAAGATCTTCAGTCGGGGACATTCACAGATACGCAGTATTTT. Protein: CSVEDLQSGTFTDTQYF.

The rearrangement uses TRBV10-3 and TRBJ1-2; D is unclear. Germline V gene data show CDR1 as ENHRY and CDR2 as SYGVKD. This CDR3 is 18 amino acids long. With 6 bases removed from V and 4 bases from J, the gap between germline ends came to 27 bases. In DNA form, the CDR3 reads TGTGCCATCAGCTTTGGGGTTTGGGCTACGAAAAAAACCTATGGCTACACCTTC. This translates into CAISFGVWATKKTYGYTF.

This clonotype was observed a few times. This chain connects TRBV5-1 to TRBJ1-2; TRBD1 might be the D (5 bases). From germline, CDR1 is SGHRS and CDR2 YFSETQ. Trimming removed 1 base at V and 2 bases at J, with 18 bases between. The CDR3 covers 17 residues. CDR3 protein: CASSLHGRVAVNYGYTF. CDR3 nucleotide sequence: TGCGCCAGCAGCTTGCACGGCAGGGTGGCGGTCAACTATGGCTACACCTTC.

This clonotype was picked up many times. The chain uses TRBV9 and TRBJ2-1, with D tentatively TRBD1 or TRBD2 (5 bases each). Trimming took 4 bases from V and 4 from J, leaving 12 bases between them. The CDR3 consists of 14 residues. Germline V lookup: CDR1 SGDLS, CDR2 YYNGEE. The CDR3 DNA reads TGTGCCAGCAGCACGGGACGGCAATACAATGAGCAGTTCTTC. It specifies CASSTGRQYNEQFF.

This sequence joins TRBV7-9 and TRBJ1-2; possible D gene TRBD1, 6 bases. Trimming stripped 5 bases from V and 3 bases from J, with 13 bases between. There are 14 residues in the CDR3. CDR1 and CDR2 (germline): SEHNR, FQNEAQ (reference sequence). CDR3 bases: TGTGCCAGCAGCGCCGGGACACTCGACTATGGCTACACCTTC. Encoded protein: CASSAGTLDYGYTF.

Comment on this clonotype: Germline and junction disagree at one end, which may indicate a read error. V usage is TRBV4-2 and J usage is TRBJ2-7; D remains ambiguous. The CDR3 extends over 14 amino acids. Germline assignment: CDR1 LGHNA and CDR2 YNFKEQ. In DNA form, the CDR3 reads TGTGTCAGCAGCCAAGATTTGACTTCTTACGAGCAGTACTTC. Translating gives CVSSQDLTSYEQYF.

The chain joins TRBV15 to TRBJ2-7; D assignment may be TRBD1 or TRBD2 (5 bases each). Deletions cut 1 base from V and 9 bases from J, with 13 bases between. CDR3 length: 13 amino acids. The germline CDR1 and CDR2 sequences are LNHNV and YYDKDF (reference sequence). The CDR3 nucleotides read TGTGCCACCAGCAGAGGGGACGAGCGTCGGCAGTACTTC. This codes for CATSRGDERRQYF.

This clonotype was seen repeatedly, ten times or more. The CDR3 loop reads CSVEDGRRGTDTQYF. Here the CDR3 DNA reads TGCAGCGTTGAAGATGGTCGGCGGGGCACAGATACGCAGTATTTT. The chain couples TRBV29-1 to TRBJ2-3; possible D gene TRBD2, 5 bases. Trimming stripped 0 bases from V and 1 base from J, with 11 bases between. The germline CDR1 and CDR2 sequences are SQVTM and ANQGSEA. This CDR3 spans 15 amino acids.

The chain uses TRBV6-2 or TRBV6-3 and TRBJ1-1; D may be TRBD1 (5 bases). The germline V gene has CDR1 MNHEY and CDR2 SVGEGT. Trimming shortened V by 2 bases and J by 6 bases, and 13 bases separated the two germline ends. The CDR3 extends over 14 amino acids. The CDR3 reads CASSYPGIGAEAFF. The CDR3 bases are TGTGCCAGCAGTTACCCAGGGATAGGCGCTGAAGCTTTCTTT.

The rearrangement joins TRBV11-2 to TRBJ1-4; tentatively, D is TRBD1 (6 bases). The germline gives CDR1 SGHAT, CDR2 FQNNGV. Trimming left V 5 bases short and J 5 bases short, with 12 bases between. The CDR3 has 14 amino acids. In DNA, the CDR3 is TGTGCCAGCAGCCGACAGGACCCGAATGAAAAACTGTTTTTT. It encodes CASSRQDPNEKLFF.

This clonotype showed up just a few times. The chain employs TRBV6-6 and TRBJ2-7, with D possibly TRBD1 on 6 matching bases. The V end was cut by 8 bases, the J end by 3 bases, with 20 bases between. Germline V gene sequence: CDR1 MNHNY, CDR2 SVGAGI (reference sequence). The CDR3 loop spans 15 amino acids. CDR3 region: CASGADSRGYYEQYF. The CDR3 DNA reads TGTGCCAGCGGGGCGGACAGCCGAGGATACTACGAGCAGTACTTC.

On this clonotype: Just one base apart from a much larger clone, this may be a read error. The CDR3 DNA sequence: TGTGCCAACAGTCCTCAGGGAAACTACTCCTACAATGAGCAGTTCTTC. This translates into CANSPQGNYSYNEQFF. The chain employs TRBV12-3 or TRBV12-4 and TRBJ2-1, with D tentatively TRBD1 (5 bases). This CDR3 contains 16 residues.

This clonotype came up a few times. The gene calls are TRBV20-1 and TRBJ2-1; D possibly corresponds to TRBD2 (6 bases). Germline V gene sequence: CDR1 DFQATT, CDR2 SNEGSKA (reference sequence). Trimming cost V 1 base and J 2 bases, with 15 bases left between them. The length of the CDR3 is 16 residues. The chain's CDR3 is CSARVIIAAPYNEQFF. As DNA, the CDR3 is TGCAGTGCTAGAGTTATAATAGCGGCGCCCTACAATGAGCAGTTCTTC.

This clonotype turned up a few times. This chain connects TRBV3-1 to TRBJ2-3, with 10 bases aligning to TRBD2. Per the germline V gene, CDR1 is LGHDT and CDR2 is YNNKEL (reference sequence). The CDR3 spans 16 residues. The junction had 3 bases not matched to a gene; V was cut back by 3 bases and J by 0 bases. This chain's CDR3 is CASSQLAGGSTDTQYF. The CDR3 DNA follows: TGTGCCAGCAGCCAGTTAGCGGGGGGTAGCACAGATACGCAGTATTTT.

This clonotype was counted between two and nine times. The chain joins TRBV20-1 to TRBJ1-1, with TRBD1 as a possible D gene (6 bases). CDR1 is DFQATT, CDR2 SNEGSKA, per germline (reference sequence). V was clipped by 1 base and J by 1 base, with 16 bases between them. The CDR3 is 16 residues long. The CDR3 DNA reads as TGCAGTGCTAGAGGGAGTTCAGGGGTGGGGAACACTGAAGCTTTCTTT. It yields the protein CSARGSSGVGNTEAFF.

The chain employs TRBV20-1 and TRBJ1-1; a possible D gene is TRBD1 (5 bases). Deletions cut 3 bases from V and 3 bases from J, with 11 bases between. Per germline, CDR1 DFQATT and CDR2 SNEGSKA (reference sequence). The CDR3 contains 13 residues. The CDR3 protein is CSARAQGYTEAFF. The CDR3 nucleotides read TGCAGTGCTAGGGCCCAGGGATACACTGAAGCTTTCTTT.

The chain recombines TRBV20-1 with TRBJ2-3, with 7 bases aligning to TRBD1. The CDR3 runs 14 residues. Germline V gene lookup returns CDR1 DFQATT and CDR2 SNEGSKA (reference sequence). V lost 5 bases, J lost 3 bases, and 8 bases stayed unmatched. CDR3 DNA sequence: TGCAGTGCTCGAAAAGGGGGCGAAACAGATACGCAGTATTTT. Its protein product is CSARKGGETDTQYF.

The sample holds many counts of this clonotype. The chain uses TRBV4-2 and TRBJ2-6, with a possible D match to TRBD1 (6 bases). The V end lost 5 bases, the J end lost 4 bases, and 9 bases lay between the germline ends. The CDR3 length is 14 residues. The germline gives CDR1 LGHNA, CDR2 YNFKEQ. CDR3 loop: CASSDTGGANVLTF. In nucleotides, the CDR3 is TGTGCCAGCAGCGACACAGGGGGGGCCAACGTCCTGACTTTC.

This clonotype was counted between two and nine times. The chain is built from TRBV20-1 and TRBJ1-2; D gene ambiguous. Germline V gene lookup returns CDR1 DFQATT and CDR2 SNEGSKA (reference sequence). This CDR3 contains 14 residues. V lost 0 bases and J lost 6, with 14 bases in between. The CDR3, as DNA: TGCAGTGCTAGAGACGGGGTGGTGACGAATGGCTACACCTTC. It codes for CSARDGVVTNGYTF.

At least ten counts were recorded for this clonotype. DNA of the CDR3: TGTGCCAGCAGCTTAGATCCGGCCGTGGACTATGGCTACACCTTC. The encoded protein is CASSLDPAVDYGYTF. The chain has TRBV11-3 and TRBJ1-2, with unresolved D. CDR1 is SGHNT, CDR2 YENEEA, per germline. This CDR3 comprises 15 residues. V lost 0 bases and J 3 bases, leaving 11 bases between the germline ends.

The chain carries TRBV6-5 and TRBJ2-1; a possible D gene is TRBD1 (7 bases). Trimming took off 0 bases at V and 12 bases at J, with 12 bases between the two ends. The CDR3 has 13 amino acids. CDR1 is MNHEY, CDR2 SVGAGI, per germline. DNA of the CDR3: TGTGCCAGCAGTTACTCTGGCGGGACAGTGCAGTTCTTC. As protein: CASSYSGGTVQFF.

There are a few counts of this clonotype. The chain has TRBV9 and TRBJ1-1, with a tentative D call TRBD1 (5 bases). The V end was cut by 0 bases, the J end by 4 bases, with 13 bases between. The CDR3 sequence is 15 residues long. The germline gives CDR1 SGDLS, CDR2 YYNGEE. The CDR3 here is CASSVVGGVSTEAFF. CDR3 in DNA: TGTGCCAGCAGCGTAGTTGGGGGGGTGAGCACTGAAGCTTTCTTT.

The CDR3 region has the DNA TGTGCCAGCAGTTCGGAGCCGAATAGCAATCAGCCCCAGCATTTT. This gives the protein CASSSEPNSNQPQHF. The gene calls are TRBV12-3 or TRBV12-4 and TRBJ1-5; D is undetermined. This CDR3 spans 15 amino acids. The ends were cut back, 4 bases at V and 0 bases at J, with 10 bases in the middle.

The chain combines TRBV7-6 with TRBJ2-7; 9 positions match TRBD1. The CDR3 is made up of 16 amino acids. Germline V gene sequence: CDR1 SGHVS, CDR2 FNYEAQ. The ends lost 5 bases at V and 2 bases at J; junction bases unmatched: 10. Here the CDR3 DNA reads TGTGCCAGCAGCGCACTTTCCGGGACAGGGACCTACGAGCAGTACTTC. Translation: CASSALSGTGTYEQYF.

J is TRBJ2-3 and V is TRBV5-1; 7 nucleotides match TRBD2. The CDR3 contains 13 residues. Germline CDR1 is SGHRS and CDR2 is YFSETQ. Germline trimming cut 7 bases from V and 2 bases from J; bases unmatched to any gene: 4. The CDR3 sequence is CASGEGPTDTQYF. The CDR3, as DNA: TGCGCCAGCGGGGAGGGCCCCACAGATACGCAGTATTTT.

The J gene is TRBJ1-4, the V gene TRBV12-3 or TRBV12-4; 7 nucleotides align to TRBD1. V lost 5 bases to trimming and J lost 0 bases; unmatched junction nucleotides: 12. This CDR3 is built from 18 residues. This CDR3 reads CASSAAFRGSATNEKLFF. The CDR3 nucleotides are TGTGCCAGCAGTGCAGCATTCAGGGGGTCCGCAACTAATGAAAAACTGTTTTTT.

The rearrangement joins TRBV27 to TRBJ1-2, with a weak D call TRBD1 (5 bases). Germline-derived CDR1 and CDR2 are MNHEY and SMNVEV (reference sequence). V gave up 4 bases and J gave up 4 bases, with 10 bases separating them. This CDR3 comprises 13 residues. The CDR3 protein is CASSSGDFYGYTF. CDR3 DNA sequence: TGTGCCAGCAGTTCGGGGGATTTCTATGGCTACACCTTC.

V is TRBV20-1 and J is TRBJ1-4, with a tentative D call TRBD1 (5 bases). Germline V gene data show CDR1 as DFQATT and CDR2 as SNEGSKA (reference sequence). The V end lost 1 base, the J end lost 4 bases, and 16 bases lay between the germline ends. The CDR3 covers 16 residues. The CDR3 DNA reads TGCAGTGCTAGAGGCGGGACGGCGGCTGTTAATGAAAAACTGTTTTTT. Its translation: CSARGGTAAVNEKLFF.

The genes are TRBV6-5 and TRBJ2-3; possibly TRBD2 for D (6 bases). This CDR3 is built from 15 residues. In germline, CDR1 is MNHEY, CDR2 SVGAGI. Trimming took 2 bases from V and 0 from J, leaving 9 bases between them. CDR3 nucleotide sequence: TGTGCCAGCAGTTACGGAGGGCGGAGCACAGATACGCAGTATTTT. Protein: CASSYGGRSTDTQYF.